The source of this TCR beta chain is a study of OX40 agonist ivuxolimab in advanced cancers. Study-level background: Ivuxolimab, which targeted the costimulatory receptor OX40 (CD134), was an agonistic, fully human IgG2 monoclonal antibody. Intravenous ivuxolimab was administered to patients every 2 weeks at six dose levels: 0.01, 0.1, 0.3, 1.5, 3 and 10 mg/kg. Of the approximately 54 patients in dose escalation, some 20 had hepatocellular carcinoma, some 15 had melanoma, 9 had renal cell carcinoma and 9 had head and neck cancer. The dose-escalation cohort was 82.7% male with a mean age of 60 years, ranging from about 23 to 85. Prior anti-PD-1, anti-PD-L1 or anti-CTLA-4 therapy was permitted, and 40% to 50% of dose-escalation patients had received checkpoint inhibitors. Partial responses occurred in three dose-escalation patients: two with cutaneous melanoma and one with hepatocellular carcinoma. Peripheral TCRbeta sequencing aimed to test whether ivuxolimab altered TCR sequence diversity and caused clonal T-cell expansion. The paper covers the monotherapy dose-escalation part of the phase I ivuxolimab trial, which included N ≈ 57 patients.

Patients with autoimmune disease history or receiving systemic immunosuppression were excluded from the trial. Peripheral blood for TCR sequencing was drawn from every dose cohort at baseline, at cycle 4 day 1 and at cycle 7 day 1. The samples were drawn from a first-in-human, open-label, multicenter phase I dose-escalation trial of ivuxolimab. Adults with locally advanced or metastatic head and neck squamous cell, hepatocellular, melanoma or renal cell carcinoma were enrolled in the trial. Before TCR sequencing, CD4+ and CD8+ T cells were separately sorted from peripheral blood. Summary of the overall study and its limitations: Low levels of normalized T-cell clonal expansion were also seen in some patients who did not respond. At doses of 0.1 to 3.0 mg/kg, clonal expansion of both CD4+ and CD8+ T cells in blood was seen between baseline and week 6. Partial responders in the 0.1-3.0 mg/kg groups had among the lowest normalized peripheral clonal expansion, especially among CD8+ T cells. The antigen specificity of the clonally expanded peripheral T cells was not determined. After ivuxolimab, expanded clones were on average more numerous among CD8+ T cells than among CD4+ T cells.

Genomic DNA was isolated from the sorted cells so that the TCRbeta CDR3 region could be sequenced. The immunoSEQ Assay was used to sequence the TCRbeta CDR3 regions. TCRdb's version of the immuneACCESS table is confined to in-frame rearrangements and falls short of the full clone set. An unresolved V gene accounts for under half of the shortfall where checked; the remainder is of unknown origin. The sample records approximately 68,000 clones, more than 90% of which are singletons. Jointly, the top ten make up roughly a tenth of the sample. This clone was seen only a few times. The specificity of this receptor is unknown. Its ends do not fully match the called genes, so a read error is possible. The germline V gene provides CDR1 SGHTA and CDR2 FQGNSA. Taken from cysteine to phenylalanine, the CDR3 has 14 residues. The kept DNA is CDR3 alone, 42 bases in frame from the first base.

The chain was built from TRBV7-2 and TRBJ2-7; a tentative D call is TRBD1 (6 bases match). The source is an adult with an advanced solid tumor such as melanoma, head and neck, liver or kidney cancer. The sequences come from CD4+ or CD8+ T cells sorted from blood, collected in a trial of the OX40 agonist ivuxolimab. CDR3 reads: CASGLGTTAYEQYF. The nucleotide sequence reads as follows: TGTGCCAGCGGCTTAGGGACAACTGCCTACGAGCAGTACTTC.